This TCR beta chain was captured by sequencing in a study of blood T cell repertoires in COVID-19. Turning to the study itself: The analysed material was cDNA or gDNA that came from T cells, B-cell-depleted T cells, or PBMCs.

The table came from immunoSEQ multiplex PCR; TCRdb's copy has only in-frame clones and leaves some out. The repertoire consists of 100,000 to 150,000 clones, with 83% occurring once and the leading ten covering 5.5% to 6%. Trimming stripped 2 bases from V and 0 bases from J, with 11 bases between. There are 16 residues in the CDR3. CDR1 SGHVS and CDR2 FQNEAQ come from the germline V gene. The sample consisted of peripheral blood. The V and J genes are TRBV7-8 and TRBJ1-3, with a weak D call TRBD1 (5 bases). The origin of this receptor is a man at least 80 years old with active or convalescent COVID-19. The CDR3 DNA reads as TGTGCCAGCAGCTTACCTCTTGGGGCCTCTGGAAACACCATATATTTT. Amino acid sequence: CASSLPLGASGNTIYF.